One sample yielded the 27 T cell receptor beta chains listed below, sequenced in a study of Graves' ophthalmopathy and Graves' hyperthyroidism. Amplification of the TCR beta CDR3 regions used RNA transcripts (as template). RT-PCR was first run with HTBI primers, then multiplex PCR in a second round. TCRdb itself ran the multiplex PCR reads through MiXCR, one entry per CDR3 protein. The sample includes 350,000 to 450,000 distinct CDR3 sequences, about 17% of them seen just once. Sequenced: peripheral blood. Receptors originate from a woman aged 18-29 years with Graves' ophthalmopathy.

This clonotype occurred many times. The chain couples TRBV12-3 or TRBV12-4 to TRBJ1-3; maybe TRBD1 (6 bases). This CDR3 has 15 residues. With 6 bases removed from V and 4 bases from J, the gap between germline ends came to 16 bases. The DNA for the CDR3 is TGTGCCAGCAGCCAAAATACAGGGTCCGGAAACACCATATATTTT. Its translation is CASSQNTGSGNTIYF.

This clonotype appeared many times. The rearrangement joins TRBV6-5 to TRBJ1-1; no clear D. With 0 bases removed from V and 3 bases from J, the gap between germline ends came to 14 bases. CDR3 length equals 16 residues. Germline CDR1 MNHEY, CDR2 SVGAGI. The CDR3 loop is CASSYSKGAAYTEAFF. The CDR3 DNA reads as TGTGCCAGCAGTTACTCGAAAGGAGCCGCGTACACTGAAGCTTTCTTT.

This clonotype has at least ten counts. In DNA, the CDR3 is TGTGCCTGGAGTCCAACAGGGACCGGCAGGCAGCCCCAGCATTTT. This codes for CAWSPTGTGRQPQHF. The J gene is TRBJ1-5, the V gene TRBV30; TRBD1 might be the D (6 bases). The CDR3 has 15 residues. V was shortened by 2 bases and J by 7 bases, with 18 bases between the two germline ends. CDR1 is GTSNPN, CDR2 SVGIG, per germline (reference sequence).

This clonotype was counted ten times or more. The rearrangement joins TRBV28 to TRBJ2-5; D ambiguous. This CDR3 region has 11 residues. V was pared by 6 bases and J by 3 bases, with 5 bases between. Germline V lookup: CDR1 MDHEN, CDR2 SYDVKM. CDR3 nucleotides: TGTGCCAGCAGAAACGAAGAGACCCAGTACTTC. This gives the protein CASRNEETQYF.

This clonotype was detected ten times or more. The genes are TRBV10-3 and TRBJ1-1; a weak D match, TRBD1 (6 bases). CDR1 is ENHRY and CDR2 is SYGVKD in the germline V gene. The CDR3 runs 13 residues. V was pared by 2 bases and J by 3 bases, with 7 bases between. The CDR3 region is CAISEDRHTEAFF. The CDR3 nucleotides read TGTGCCATCAGTGAGGACAGGCACACTGAAGCTTTCTTT.

This clonotype was observed many times. The chain carries TRBV6-2 or TRBV6-3 and TRBJ2-2, with D maybe TRBD2 (6 bases). CDR1 is MNHEY and CDR2 is SVGEGT in the germline V gene. Trimming removed 6 bases at V and 0 bases at J, with 8 bases between. This CDR3 comprises 14 residues. In nucleotides, the CDR3 is TGTGCCAGCAGGCGGGACTCGAACACCGGGGAGCTGTTTTTT. It specifies CASRRDSNTGELFF.

This clonotype has a count of ten or more. This chain uses TRBV6-4 with TRBJ2-5; the match to TRBD1 covers 7 bases. The length of the CDR3 is 19 residues. Losses at the gene ends were 6 bases for V and 0 bases for J; bases not matched to a gene: 19. The V gene's germline CDR1 is MRHNA and CDR2 SNTAGT. CDR3 nucleotide sequence: TGTGCCAGCAGCCTCGGACAGGTGAACCGCGATTACTACCAAGAGACCCAGTACTTC. Protein product: CASSLGQVNRDYYQETQYF.

The V gene is TRBV24-1, the J gene TRBJ2-7; D tentatively reads TRBD1 or TRBD2 (5 bases each). CDR3 length: 14 residues. CDR1 is KGHDR, CDR2 SFDVKD, per germline. V gave up 6 bases and J gave up 1 base, with 12 bases separating them. The CDR3 nucleotides are TGTGCCACCAGTCCCCGGGACGGATCCTACGAGCAGTACTTC. Residues: CATSPRDGSYEQYF.

The V gene is TRBV12-3 or TRBV12-4, the J gene TRBJ1-1; TRBD1 aligns across 9 bases. CDR3 size: 14 residues. The junction had 10 bases not matched to a gene; V was cut back by 10 bases and J by 4 bases. DNA of the CDR3: TGTGCCATCAACAACAGGGGGCTGGGCACTGAAGCTTTCTTT. As protein: CAINNRGLGTEAFF.

In its sample, this clonotype was seen many times. This CDR3 is CASSLLTGELFF. The CDR3 nucleotides read TGTGCCAGCAGTTTGTTGACCGGGGAGCTGTTTTTT. The chain has TRBV12-3 or TRBV12-4 and TRBJ2-2; D unresolved. The CDR3 has 12 residues. V dropped 3 bases and J dropped 5 bases, with 4 bases sitting between them.

This clonotype appeared many times. V is TRBV20-1 and J is TRBJ2-7, with TRBD1 matching over 7 bases. The V gene's germline CDR1 is DFQATT and CDR2 SNEGSKA (reference sequence). The V segment lost 1 base and the J segment 3 bases; nucleotides outside the gene matches: 0. The CDR3 runs to 12 residues. CDR3 nucleotides: TGCAGTGCTAGAGGGACAGGCTACGAGCAGTACTTC. Translated: CSARGTGYEQYF.

At least ten counts were recorded for this clonotype. V usage is TRBV28 and J usage is TRBJ1-5; no firm D call. The V gene lost 4 bases and the J gene lost 0 bases, with 16 bases spanning the gap. The CDR3 spans 17 residues. CDR1 and CDR2 (germline): MDHEN, SYDVKM. DNA of the CDR3: TGTGCCAGCAGTTCAATTACCAATTCCGATAGCAATCAGCCCCAGCATTTT. Translating gives CASSSITNSDSNQPQHF.

This clonotype was recorded at least ten times. The V call is TRBV12-3 or TRBV12-4, the J call TRBJ1-6; D is unclear. Trimming pared 2 bases from V and 9 bases from J, leaving 26 bases between. This CDR3 has 19 amino acids. CDR3 region: CASSLISLWGTEPSSPLHF. DNA of the CDR3: TGTGCCAGCAGTTTAATAAGTTTGTGGGGTACGGAGCCGAGTTCACCCCTCCACTTT.

This clonotype was counted many times. The V call is TRBV7-3, the J call TRBJ1-2; tentative D call: TRBD1 (6 bases). Per the germline V gene, CDR1 is SGHTA and CDR2 is FQGTGA. The germline V and J ends were trimmed by 5 bases and 4 bases, with 11 bases remaining between them. This CDR3 contains 13 residues. The CDR3 sequence: CASSPTGIYGYTF. CDR3 sequence (DNA): TGTGCCAGCAGCCCTACAGGGATCTATGGCTACACCTTC.

In its sample, this clonotype was seen many times. Just one base apart from a much larger clone, this may be a read error. The chain links TRBV9 to TRBJ2-7; the D gene is possibly TRBD1 (6 bases). Looked up from germline, CDR1 is SGDLS and CDR2 is YYNGEE. This CDR3 is built from 14 residues. V lost 2 bases and J lost 10, with 19 bases in between. CDR3 in DNA: TGTGCCAGCAGCGTTACGGCTGCGGACAGCGATCAGTACTTC. Protein sequence: CASSVTAADSDQYF.

This clonotype was counted ten times or more. This rearrangement joins TRBV28 to TRBJ2-5; D remains ambiguous. Trimming took 7 bases from V and 5 from J, leaving 14 bases between them. This CDR3 has 13 residues. Germline-derived CDR1 and CDR2 are MDHEN and SYDVKM. The CDR3 here is CASNFHTAETQYF. CDR3 bases: TGTGCCAGCAATTTTCACACAGCGGAGACCCAGTACTTC.

V is TRBV9 and J is TRBJ2-5; TRBD2 might be the D (6 bases). The germline V gene has CDR1 SGDLS and CDR2 YYNGEE. This CDR3 spans 14 amino acids. V was trimmed by 6 bases and J by 4 bases, leaving 16 bases between them. CDR3 in DNA: TGTGCCAGCACCCCATCTAGCGCGGGAGAGACCCAGTACTTC. This gives the protein CASTPSSAGETQYF.

This clonotype was observed many times. This sequence joins TRBV2 and TRBJ2-7; 7 positions agree with TRBD1. The germline V gene has CDR1 SNHLY and CDR2 FYNNEI. The junction had 6 bases not matched to a gene; V was cut back by 6 bases and J by 4 bases. The length of the CDR3 is 13 residues. The CDR3 DNA follows: TGTGCCAGCAGAAGGGACAGCCGGTACGAGCAGTACTTC. Protein sequence: CASRRDSRYEQYF.

This clonotype was counted ten times or more. This rearrangement joins TRBV4-2 to TRBJ2-5; D is possibly TRBD2 (7 bases). Germline assignment: CDR1 LGHNA and CDR2 YNFKEQ. CDR3 length equals 17 residues. The ends were cut back, 1 base at V and 1 base at J, with 16 bases in the middle. In nucleotides, the CDR3 is TGTGCCAGCAGCCAAGGGGAGGGGGATCGGGGCCAAGAGACCCAGTACTTC. It translates to CASSQGEGDRGQETQYF.

This clonotype showed up many times. A much larger clone differs by one base, so this may be a read error. The CDR3: CASIGTDSYGQYF. CDR3 nucleotide sequence: TGTGCCAGCATTGGGACAGATTCCTACGGGCAGTACTTC. This chain joins TRBV6-1 and TRBJ2-7; 7 bases line up with TRBD1. This CDR3 is built from 13 residues. The germline CDR1 and CDR2 sequences are MNHNS and SASEGT.

This clonotype appeared many times. The V and J genes are TRBV19 and TRBJ1-5, with D hard to call. V was cut by 1 base and J by 0 bases, with 13 bases left in between. Germline CDR1 LNHDA, CDR2 SQIVND (reference sequence). This CDR3 spans 17 amino acids. The CDR3 loop is CASSIALGLVSNQPQHF. The CDR3 bases are TGTGCCAGTAGTATAGCCCTAGGGTTGGTTAGCAATCAGCCCCAGCATTTT.

The chain links TRBV3-1 to TRBJ2-1, with D possibly TRBD2 on 6 matching bases. The V gene's germline CDR1 is LGHDT and CDR2 YNNKEL (reference sequence). V lost 6 bases and J 7 bases, leaving 16 bases between the germline ends. The CDR3 has 14 amino acids. In nucleotides, the CDR3 is TGTGCCAGCAGTTACACTACACGGGGGAATGAGCAGTTCTTC. Translated: CASSYTTRGNEQFF.

This clonotype was counted many times. The chain employs TRBV7-8 and TRBJ1-3, with D perhaps TRBD1 (5 bases). The germline gives CDR1 SGHVS, CDR2 FQNEAQ. Trimming left V 5 bases short and J 2 bases short, with 10 bases between. The CDR3 contains 14 residues. The CDR3 here is CASSKRGAGNTIYF. The CDR3 coding sequence is TGTGCCAGCAGCAAAAGGGGAGCTGGAAACACCATATATTTT.

The V and J genes are TRBV28 and TRBJ2-7; 12 bases line up with TRBD2. The CDR3 has 20 amino acids. V was clipped by 3 bases and J by 0 bases; unmatched bases: 15. The germline gives CDR1 MDHEN, CDR2 SYDVKM. CDR3: CASSFPVVLAGGPSSYEQYF. The DNA of the CDR3 is TGTGCCAGCAGTTTTCCAGTGGTACTAGCGGGAGGCCCAAGCTCCTACGAGCAGTACTTC.

The sample holds many counts of this clonotype. The chain carries TRBV7-2 and TRBJ1-2; TRBD1 matches at 8 bases. Germline V lookup: CDR1 SGHTA, CDR2 FQGNSA. V was clipped by 5 bases and J by 8 bases; unmatched bases: 13. This CDR3 is 15 amino acids long. CDR3 amino acids: CASSITTGEIDGYTF. CDR3 coding DNA: TGTGCCAGCAGCATTACGACAGGGGAGATTGACGGCTACACCTTC.

In its sample, this clonotype was seen many times. This sequence joins TRBV27 and TRBJ2-4; D might be TRBD1 or TRBD2, each matching 6 bases. The CDR3 spans 16 residues. CDR1 is MNHEY and CDR2 is SMNVEV in the germline V gene (reference sequence). The V end lost 6 bases, the J end lost 7 bases, and 22 bases lay between the germline ends. The CDR3 loop reads CASSPNRGVGGNIQYF. CDR3 in DNA: TGTGCCAGCAGCCCCAACCGGGGCGTAGGGGGGAACATTCAGTACTTC.

This clonotype was observed many times. The chain uses TRBV7-9 and TRBJ2-7, with 8 bases identical to TRBD1. The CDR3 is 14 amino acids. The V segment lost 2 bases and the J segment 7 bases; nucleotides outside the gene matches: 7. From germline, CDR1 is SEHNR and CDR2 FQNEAQ (reference sequence). The CDR3, as DNA: TGTGCCAGCAGCTTACAGGGGGCAAAGGGGGAGCAGTACTTC. It encodes CASSLQGAKGEQYF.